The 28 T cell receptor beta chains in this list originate from one sample, sequenced in a study of T cells in Graves' hyperthyroidism and ophthalmopathy. Amplification of TCR beta CDR3 regions was performed using RNA transcripts as template. TCR CDR3 underwent first-round RT-PCR with the HTBI primer set. Using its own MiXCR run on the multiplex PCR reads, TCRdb lists one record per CDR3 protein. The sample includes 700,000 to 950,000 distinct CDR3 sequences, approximately 40% of them seen just once. Source material: blood. These receptors were obtained from a woman in her thirties or forties with Graves' hyperthyroidism.

The chain recombines TRBV5-4 with TRBJ1-3; D is uncertain. V lost 0 bases and J 0 bases, leaving 10 bases between the germline ends. The germline CDR1 and CDR2 sequences are SGHNT and YYREEE (reference sequence). This CDR3 region has 16 residues. The chain's CDR3 is CASSLAHGNSGNTIYF. DNA of the CDR3: TGTGCCAGCAGCTTGGCCCACGGAAACTCTGGAAACACCATATATTTT.

This clonotype was recorded at least ten times. The J gene is TRBJ1-2, the V gene TRBV7-9, with TRBD1 matching 9 bases. The CDR3 extends over 14 amino acids. Trimming at V came to 4 bases and at J to 3 bases, leaving 3 bases not matched to a gene. Germline-derived CDR1 and CDR2 are SEHNR and FQNEAQ (reference sequence). In nucleotides, the CDR3 is TGTGCCAGCAGCTCCCGACAGGGGGACTATGGCTACACCTTC. Residues: CASSSRQGDYGYTF.

This clonotype was seen only a few times. This chain joins TRBV20-1 and TRBJ2-7, with D perhaps matching TRBD1 or TRBD2 (5 bases each). The CDR3 contains 14 residues. Germline V lookup: CDR1 DFQATT, CDR2 SNEGSKA (reference sequence). V gave up 5 bases and J gave up 3 bases, with 17 bases separating them. CDR3 DNA: TGCAGTGCTGCGCCCGGGACGGTGGGCTACGAGCAGTACTTC. The encoded protein is CSAAPGTVGYEQYF.

The sample holds many counts of this clonotype. An end of the junction differs from the germline gene, which may be a read error. The chain employs TRBV7-9 and TRBJ1-2; tentatively, D is TRBD1 (6 bases). The CDR3 has 14 residues. The germline CDR1 and CDR2 sequences are SEHNR and FQNEAQ (reference sequence). The CDR3 bases are TGCGCCAGCAGCCAGGCACAGGGAATCGGTGGCTACACCTTC. It is translated as CASSQAQGIGGYTF.

Ten or more counts support this clonotype. The chain is built from TRBV7-2 and TRBJ2-5; D not certain. This CDR3 region has 14 residues. Trimming left V 0 bases short and J 5 bases short, with 10 bases between. CDR1 and CDR2 from the germline V gene are SGHTA and FQGNSA. The CDR3 DNA sequence: TGTGCCAGCAGCTTAGCGCGGCACGGGGAGACCCAGTACTTC. Its protein product is CASSLARHGETQYF. The full variable domain, completed using reference TRBV7-2 and TRBJ2-5, is GAGVSQSPSNKVTEKGKDVELRCDPISGHTALYWYRQSLGQGLEFLIYFQGNSAPDKSGLPSDRFSAERTGGSVSTLTIQRTQQEDSAVYLCASSLARHGETQYFGPGTRLLVL.

There are many counts of this clonotype. The chain has TRBV10-3 and TRBJ1-1; 8 nucleotides align to TRBD1. The CDR3 covers 14 residues. From germline, CDR1 is ENHRY and CDR2 SYGVKD. V lost 2 bases, J lost 1 base, and 0 bases stayed unmatched. CDR3 in DNA: TGTGCCATCAGTGAGGGACAGGGGAACACTGAAGCTTTCTTT. Protein: CAISEGQGNTEAFF.

The rearrangement links TRBV12-3 or TRBV12-4 to TRBJ2-7; TRBD2 agrees at 12 bases. This CDR3 has 16 residues. With 5 bases clipped from V and 2 bases from J, the junction kept 7 bases outside the gene matches. CDR3 DNA: TGTGCCAGCAGTGGTGCTAGCGGGAGGGCCACCTACGAGCAGTACTTC. Translating gives CASSGASGRATYEQYF.

Notes on this clonotype: An end of the junction does not agree with germline; a read error may underlie this. CDR3 region: CASSLKLGYGGTEAFF. The CDR3 DNA sequence: TGTGCCAGCAGCCTTAAATTGGGGTACGGAGGGACTGAAGCTTTCTTC. The chain carries TRBV28 and TRBJ1-1, with a possible D match to TRBD1 (5 bases). CDR3 length: 16 residues. CDR1 and CDR2 from the germline V gene are MDHEN and SYDVKM.

The chain carries TRBV10-3 and TRBJ1-5, with 8 bases fitting TRBD1. The CDR3 covers 16 residues. J was trimmed by 2 bases and V by 3 bases; bases with no gene match: 6. The V gene's germline CDR1 is ENHRY and CDR2 SYGVKD. As DNA, the CDR3 is TGTGCCATCAGTGAAGCGACAGGGGCAGGCAATCAGCCCCAGCATTTT. Its protein is CAISEATGAGNQPQHF.

This sequence joins TRBV5-1 and TRBJ2-1; 10 bases align to TRBD2. Germline trimming cut 2 bases from V and 12 bases from J; bases unmatched to any gene: 8. Germline V CDR1 and CDR2: SGHRS, YFSETQ. The CDR3 is made up of 14 amino acids. The CDR3 DNA reads as TGCGCCAGCAGCTTTAGCGGGGGGTACAGTGGGCAGTTCTTC. It is translated as CASSFSGGYSGQFF.

Comments on this clonotype: At one end, the junction sequence differs from germline, possibly due to a read error. The chain is built from TRBV10-3 and TRBJ2-5; 12 bases fit TRBD2. Germline CDR1 reads ENHRY; CDR2 reads SYGVKD. The CDR3 has 16 residues. This CDR3 reads CASSFLTSGGVETQYF. The CDR3 DNA is TGTGCCAGCAGTTTTCTGACTAGCGGGGGAGTCGAGACCCAGTACTTC.

This clonotype was detected ten times or more. The chain has TRBV7-2 and TRBJ1-4; weak D call: TRBD1 (6 bases). V was pared by 1 base and J by 6 bases, with 12 bases between. CDR3 length: 15 residues. From germline, CDR1 is SGHTA and CDR2 FQGNSA. For the CDR3, the DNA is TGTGCCAGCAGCTTAGGGGGGCGGACGGATGAAAAACTGTTTTTT. It specifies CASSLGGRTDEKLFF.

This clonotype came up a few times. The chain has TRBV9 and TRBJ2-6; unclear D gene. V lost 0 bases to trimming and J lost 3 bases, with 10 bases between them. The CDR3 loop spans 16 amino acids. The germline CDR1 and CDR2 sequences are SGDLS and YYNGEE. The CDR3 here is CASSVDTALGANVLTF. CDR3 sequence (DNA): TGTGCCAGCAGCGTAGATACCGCGCTTGGGGCCAACGTCCTGACTTTC. Complete variable domain (other parts from reference TRBV9 and TRBJ2-6): DSGVTQTPKHLITATGQRVTLRCSPRSGDLSVYWYQQSLDQGLQFLIQYYNGEERAKGNILERFSAQQFPDLHSELNLSSLELGDSALYFCASSVDTALGANVLTFGAGSRLTVL.

This clonotype has just a few counts. The V call is TRBV5-4, the J call TRBJ2-7; 9 bases are shared with TRBD2. The CDR3 spans 15 residues. Germline V gives CDR1 SGHNT, CDR2 YYREEE (reference sequence). The V segment lost 2 bases and the J segment 6 bases; nucleotides outside the gene matches: 9. The DNA for the CDR3 is TGTGCCAGCAGCTTTAAGGGACTAGCAGTTTCCGAGCAGTACTTC. Protein sequence: CASSFKGLAVSEQYF.

V is TRBV10-1 and J is TRBJ2-3; D perhaps matches TRBD1 (6 bases). This CDR3 spans 11 amino acids. V lost 6 bases, J lost 9 bases, and 10 bases lay in between. Germline CDR1 reads WNHNN; CDR2 reads SYGVQD (reference sequence). The CDR3, as DNA: TGCGCCAGCAGGGACAGTCGGACGCAGTATTTT. Translating it yields CASRDSRTQYF.

This clonotype has more than one count but fewer than ten. The chain couples TRBV7-9 to TRBJ1-6, with a weak D call TRBD1 (6 bases). Germline V CDR1 and CDR2: SEHNR, FQNEAQ (reference sequence). With 8 bases removed from V and 6 bases from J, the gap between germline ends came to 17 bases. The CDR3 totals 15 residues. CDR3 in amino acids: CASSVGARGNSPLHF. For the CDR3, the DNA is TGTGCCAGCTCAGTGGGGGCGCGAGGTAATTCACCCCTCCACTTT. Full variable domain (rest looked up from reference TRBV7-9 and TRBJ1-6): DTGVSQNPRHKITKRGQNVTFRCDPISEHNRLYWYRQTLGQGPEFLTYFQNEAQLEKSRLLSDRFSAERPKGSFSTLEIQRTEQGDSAMYLCASSVGARGNSPLHFGNGTRLTVT.

This clonotype has a handful of counts. The germline gene is not matched at one end of the junction; a read error may be the cause. V usage is TRBV13 and J usage is TRBJ1-1; D call uncertain. CDR3 length equals 16 residues. CDR1 and CDR2 from the germline V gene are PRHDT and FYEKMQ (reference sequence). CDR3 region: CASSSPWGEVKTEAFF. The CDR3 nucleotides are TGTGCCAGCAGTTCGCCATGGGGAGAGGTGAAAACTGAAGCTTTCTTT.

In this sample, this clonotype turned up many times. The rearrangement uses TRBV10-1 and TRBJ2-2; D unresolved. Trimming cost V 0 bases and J 0 bases, with 11 bases left between them. This CDR3 is 17 amino acids long. In germline, CDR1 is WNHNN, CDR2 SYGVQD (reference sequence). CDR3 region: CASSESFPETNTGELFF. Written as DNA, the CDR3 is TGCGCCAGCAGTGAGTCTTTCCCGGAAACGAACACCGGGGAGCTGTTTTTT.

In its sample, this clonotype was seen many times. The chain carries TRBV19 and TRBJ1-5; D gene uncertain. CDR3 length: 14 residues. The V gene's germline CDR1 is LNHDA and CDR2 SQIVND (reference sequence). Trimming stripped 11 bases from V and 0 bases from J, with 14 bases between. CDR3 region: CAGEDRYSNQPQHF. CDR3 bases: TGTGCCGGGGAGGACCGCTATAGCAATCAGCCCCAGCATTTT.

As for this clonotype: This may stem from a read error, because a much larger clone lies one nucleotide away. The CDR3 nucleotides are TGTGCCAGTAGTAGGACAGCCCCTACTTCAGCTTTCTTT. Protein sequence: CASSRTAPTSAFF. The V gene is TRBV19, the J gene TRBJ1-1; TRBD1 is a possible D gene (6 bases). With 4 bases removed from V and 10 bases from J, the gap between germline ends came to 16 bases. The CDR3 has 13 amino acids. CDR1 and CDR2 (germline): LNHDA, SQIVND (reference sequence).

This clonotype was seen at least ten times. This chain uses TRBV29-1 with TRBJ2-5, with 7 bases that match TRBD2. This CDR3 spans 14 amino acids. V dropped 4 bases and J dropped 0; count of bases not matched to a gene: 5. Germline CDR1 SQVTM, CDR2 ANQGSEA. The CDR3 loop reads CSVVGGEYQETQYF. CDR3 bases: TGCAGCGTTGTTGGGGGGGAGTACCAAGAGACCCAGTACTTC. The full variable domain, rest sourced from reference TRBV29-1 and TRBJ2-5, is SAVISQKPSRDICQRGTSLTIQCQVDSQVTMMFWYRQQPGQSLTLIATANQGSEATYESGFVIDKFPISRPNLTFSTLTVSNMSPEDSSIYLCSVVGGEYQETQYFGPGTRLLVL.

The chain joins TRBV7-9 to TRBJ2-5; 9 nucleotides line up with TRBD1. CDR1 is SEHNR and CDR2 is FQNEAQ in the germline V gene (reference sequence). V shed 9 bases, J shed 9 bases, and the junction held 8 bases outside the gene matches. The CDR3 length is 12 residues. Here the CDR3 reads CASRTGDQPQYF. In DNA form, the CDR3 reads TGTGCCAGTAGGACAGGGGATCAGCCCCAGTACTTC. The complete variable domain, with remaining parts taken from reference TRBV7-9 and TRBJ2-5, reads DTGVSQNPRHKITKRGQNVTFRCDPISEHNRLYWYRQTLGQGPEFLTYFQNEAQLEKSRLLSDRFSAERPKGSFSTLEIQRTEQGDSAMYLCASRTGDQPQYFGPGTRLLVL.

In this sample, this clonotype turned up once. The chain is built from TRBV25-1 and TRBJ1-5, with D hard to call. V lost 9 bases, J lost 5 bases, and 2 bases lay in between. The CDR3 runs 9 residues. Looked up from germline, CDR1 is MGHDK and CDR2 is SYGVNS. CDR3 sequence reads: CASYQPQHF. In DNA form, the CDR3 reads TGTGCCAGTTATCAGCCCCAGCATTTT.

This clonotype was counted many times. J is TRBJ2-5 and V is TRBV20-1; possibly TRBD2 for D (6 bases). Germline V gene data show CDR1 as DFQATT and CDR2 as SNEGSKA (reference sequence). The ends were cut back, 5 bases at V and 1 base at J, with 14 bases in the middle. The CDR3 has 14 residues. CDR3 coding DNA: TGCAGTGCTGACGAATATAGCGGCCAAGAGACCCAGTACTTC. It translates to CSADEYSGQETQYF.

This clonotype occurred many times. The chain recombines TRBV29-1 with TRBJ1-1; possibly TRBD1 for D (6 bases). CDR1 SQVTM and CDR2 ANQGSEA come from the germline V gene. The CDR3 sequence is 12 residues long. The ends were cut back, 7 bases at V and 3 bases at J, with 12 bases in the middle. CDR3 region: CSGQGWDTEAFF. The CDR3 DNA sequence: TGCAGCGGCCAGGGGTGGGACACTGAAGCTTTCTTT.

The chain employs TRBV10-3 and TRBJ1-6; a weak D match, TRBD1 (6 bases). Germline CDR1 is ENHRY and CDR2 is SYGVKD. V dropped 4 bases and J dropped 6 bases, with 13 bases sitting between them. The CDR3 covers 15 residues. The CDR3 loop is CAISVGGIGNSPLHF. CDR3 in DNA: TGTGCCATCAGTGTAGGGGGGATCGGTAATTCACCCCTCCACTTT.

V and J are TRBV12-3 or TRBV12-4 and TRBJ1-5; unclear D gene. The CDR3 consists of 14 residues. Trimming shortened V by 3 bases and J by 0 bases, and 6 bases separated the two germline ends. CDR3 nucleotide sequence: TGTGCCAGCAGTTTGCACGTTAGCAATCAGCCCCAGCATTTT. Amino acids: CASSLHVSNQPQHF.

V gene TRBV29-1 combines with J gene TRBJ1-2, with D unresolved. Deletions cut 8 bases from V and 0 bases from J, with 7 bases between. Germline CDR1 reads SQVTM; CDR2 reads ANQGSEA. The CDR3 consists of 11 residues. CDR3 DNA: TGCAGCAGGACTACTAACTATGGCTACACCTTC. Translated, it gives CSRTTNYGYTF.